A selection of T cell receptor beta chains follows, all from one sample in a study of metastatic and nonmetastatic thyroid tumors. TCRdb re-called clones via MiXCR from the PCR reads. The sample yields 25,000 to 30,000 clones, approximately 15% seen once. Sequenced material: blood. These TCRs come from a male donor with papillary thyroid cancer or a benign thyroid nodule (not recorded which). Some clones in this sample may be carry-over from other donors' samples. The CDR3 runs from the conserved cysteine through the conserved F or W. The D gene is left open where the match is weak. Some rows have no size entry. The others give once, few or many, or a class for an expanded clone.

J gene	clone size	V gene	D gene	CDR3 protein	CDR3 DNA
TRBJ1-2	NA	TRBV6-1	NA	CASSWAETNYGYTF	TGTGCCAGCAGTTGGGCCGAAACTAACTATGGCTACACCTTC
TRBJ2-7	many	TRBV5-4	NA	CASSLGDEQYF	TGTGCCAGCAGCCTGGGGGACGAGCAGTACTTC
TRBJ2-1	many	TRBV6-5	NA	CASSSLTRAGGYNEQFF	TGTGCCAGCAGTTCTCTCACGAGGGCCGGGGGCTACAATGAGCAGTTCTTC
TRBJ2-7	many	TRBV9	TRBD2	CASSVGASGSNEQYF	TGTGCCAGCAGCGTAGGGGCTAGCGGGAGCAATGAGCAGTACTTC
TRBJ1-1	many	TRBV7-2	NA	CASSLVSRNTEAFF	TGTGCCAGCAGCTTAGTAAGTAGGAACACTGAAGCTTTCTTT
TRBJ2-7	many	TRBV19	NA	CASSMGLNYEQYF	TGTGCCAGTAGTATGGGCCTAAACTACGAGCAGTACTTC
TRBJ2-1	NA	TRBV7-3	NA	CASSFMQGLRNEQFF	TGTGCCAGCAGCTTTATGCAGGGGTTAAGAAATGAGCAGTTCTTC
TRBJ1-1	many	TRBV28	NA	CASSLMPDSSTEAFF	TGTGCCAGCAGTTTAATGCCGGACAGTTCCACTGAAGCTTTCTTT
TRBJ2-5	NA	TRBV11-1	NA	CASSLDVYQETQYF	TGTGCCAGCAGCTTAGACGTCTACCAAGAGACCCAGTACTTC
TRBJ2-7	medium-sized	TRBV6-6	NA	CASSYLRTVSYEQYF	TGTGCCAGCAGTTACCTCCGGACAGTATCCTACGAGCAGTACTTC
TRBJ2-7	many	TRBV19	TRBD1	CASSIDGTGFSYEQYF	TGTGCCAGTAGTATAGATGGGACAGGATTCTCCTACGAGCAGTACTTC
TRBJ2-1	many	TRBV12-3/TRBV12-4	TRBD2	CATTGEVGRAYEQFF	TGTGCCACCACGGGGGAGGTCGGGAGGGCTTATGAGCAGTTCTTC
TRBJ2-1	many	TRBV7-2	NA	CASSPLGLGEQFF	TGTGCCAGCAGCCCCTTGGGGCTCGGTGAGCAGTTCTTC
TRBJ1-1	many	TRBV7-3	TRBD1	CASSLDRGRTEAFF	TGTGCCAGCAGCCTTGACAGGGGAAGGACTGAAGCTTTCTTT
TRBJ2-7	NA	TRBV7-8	TRBD1	CASAGDRGFYEQYF	TGTGCCAGCGCCGGGGACAGGGGGTTCTACGAGCAGTACTTC
TRBJ2-5	many	TRBV2	NA	CASSRQEGETQYF	TGTGCCAGCAGTAGACAGGAGGGAGAGACCCAGTACTTC
TRBJ1-2	many	TRBV19	NA	CASIGGIYYGYTF	TGTGCCAGTATCGGGGGCATTTACTATGGCTACACCTTC
TRBJ1-1	many	TRBV3-1	NA	CASSQDLRGNTEAFF	TGTGCCAGCAGCCAAGATCTGCGAGGGAACACTGAAGCTTTCTTT
TRBJ2-7	many	TRBV20-1	NA	CSAGADTGNGEQYF	TGCAGTGCTGGCGCGGACACTGGGAACGGAGAGCAGTACTTC
TRBJ2-1	NA	TRBV7-9	NA	CASSSPLNYNEQFF	TGTGCCAGCAGCTCCCCCCTTAACTACAATGAGCAGTTCTTC
TRBJ2-7	many	TRBV29-1	TRBD2	CSVTSGSYEQYF	TGCAGCGTCACTAGCGGGAGCTACGAGCAGTACTTC
TRBJ2-1	many	TRBV7-3	TRBD2	CASSSSMASGYNEQFF	TGTGCCAGCAGCTCGTCGATGGCTAGCGGATACAATGAGCAGTTCTTC
TRBJ2-7	many	TRBV7-9	NA	CASSLTGTQGKQYF	TGTGCCAGCAGCCTAACCGGGACCCAAGGGAAGCAGTACTTC
TRBJ1-2	many	TRBV28	NA	CASSLVGTVNYGYTF	TGTGCCAGCAGTTTAGTGGGAACCGTGAACTATGGCTACACCTTC
TRBJ2-3	many	TRBV5-6	NA	CASSLNSDTQYF	TGTGCCAGCAGCTTGAACTCGGATACGCAGTATTTT
TRBJ1-5	few	TRBV19	TRBD1	CASSMDRAGNQPQNF	TGTGCCAGTAGTATGGACAGGGCTGGCAATCAGCCACAGAATTTT
TRBJ2-1	many	TRBV7-3	NA	CASGDTDNEQFF	TGTGCCAGCGGGGACACAGACAATGAGCAGTTCTTC
TRBJ2-7	many	TRBV28	NA	CASSFFPYEQYF	TGTGCCAGCAGTTTCTTCCCCTACGAGCAGTACTTC
TRBJ2-7	many	TRBV14	TRBD1	CASSPGTAEQYF	TGTGCCAGCAGCCCCGGGACAGCGGAGCAGTACTTC
TRBJ1-3	NA	TRBV5-8	NA	CASSLGGGTGNTIYF	TGTGCCAGCAGCTTGGGAGGGGGAACTGGAAACACCATATATTTT
TRBJ1-1	NA	TRBV9	TRBD1	CASSVGTVMNTEAFF	TGTGCCAGCAGCGTGGGGACAGTCATGAACACTGAAGCTTTCTTT
TRBJ1-2	NA	TRBV18	TRBD1	CASSTGTGRNYGYTF	TGTGCCAGCTCAACCGGGACAGGCCGTAACTATGGCTACACCTTC
TRBJ2-7	few	TRBV6-1	NA	CASRTRMAYEQYF	TGTGCCAGCAGAACCCGGATGGCCTACGAGCAGTACTTC
TRBJ1-1	many	TRBV7-9	NA	CASSLDMNTEAFF	TGTGCCAGCAGCTTAGACATGAACACTGAAGCTTTCTTT
TRBJ1-5	medium-sized	TRBV6-1	NA	CASSSWTLQPQHF	TGTGCCAGCAGTAGTTGGACACTTCAGCCCCAGCATTTT
TRBJ1-2	NA	TRBV6-2/TRBV6-3	NA	CASNFRADGDIPRNGYTF	TGTGCCAGCAACTTCCGGGCCGATGGGGACATTCCAAGGAATGGCTACACCTTC
TRBJ2-1	many	TRBV12-3/TRBV12-4	TRBD2	CASTKARTSGYNEQFF	TGTGCCAGCACAAAAGCACGGACTAGCGGGTACAATGAGCAGTTCTTC
TRBJ2-5	many	TRBV7-9	NA	CASSPGGTGAVVETQYF	TGTGCCAGCAGCCCCGGGGGGACGGGGGCTGTGGTTGAGACCCAGTACTTC
TRBJ2-3	many	TRBV28	TRBD2	CASRGTSGRSADTQYF	TGTGCCAGCAGGGGGACTAGCGGGAGGTCTGCAGATACGCAGTATTTT
TRBJ1-6	NA	TRBV6-5	NA	CASSYRHNNSPLHF	TGTGCCAGCAGTTATAGACACAATAATTCACCCCTCCACTTT
TRBJ2-7	many	TRBV5-1	TRBD2	CASSLGTSGSYEQYF	TGCGCCAGCAGCTTGGGGACTAGCGGGAGCTACGAGCAGTACTTC
TRBJ2-1	many	TRBV27	TRBD2	CASSLSSLADYNEQFF	TGTGCCAGCAGTTTATCGTCACTAGCGGATTACAATGAGCAGTTCTTC
TRBJ1-5	NA	TRBV20-1	NA	CSARESPEGGGKPQHF	TGCAGTGCTAGAGAAAGCCCTGAAGGGGGGGGAAAGCCCCAGCATTTT
TRBJ1-5	NA	TRBV3-1	NA	CASSRGRQPQHF	TGTGCCAGCAGCCGGGGTAGGCAGCCCCAGCATTTT
TRBJ1-1	few	TRBV24-1	NA	CATSKPGKEAFF	TGTGCCACCAGCAAACCGGGGAAAGAAGCTTTCTTT
TRBJ2-2	NA	TRBV18	NA	CASSAERPQRPGELFF	TGTGCCAGCTCCGCCGAACGGCCACAAAGGCCGGGGGAGCTGTTTTTT
TRBJ2-1	many	TRBV5-4	TRBD2	CASSSRLAGDNEQFF	TGTGCCAGCAGCTCCCGACTAGCGGGAGACAATGAGCAGTTCTTC
TRBJ2-1	many	TRBV7-2	TRBD2	CASSLAWGSGDNEQFF	TGTGCCAGCAGCTTAGCTTGGGGTAGCGGGGACAATGAGCAGTTCTTC
TRBJ1-2	many	TRBV9	NA	CASSGQTYGYTF	TGTGCCAGCAGCGGACAGACCTATGGCTACACCTTC
TRBJ2-3	many	TRBV7-2	NA	CASSPRGATDTQYF	TGTGCCAGCAGCCCCCGCGGGGCCACAGATACGCAGTATTTT